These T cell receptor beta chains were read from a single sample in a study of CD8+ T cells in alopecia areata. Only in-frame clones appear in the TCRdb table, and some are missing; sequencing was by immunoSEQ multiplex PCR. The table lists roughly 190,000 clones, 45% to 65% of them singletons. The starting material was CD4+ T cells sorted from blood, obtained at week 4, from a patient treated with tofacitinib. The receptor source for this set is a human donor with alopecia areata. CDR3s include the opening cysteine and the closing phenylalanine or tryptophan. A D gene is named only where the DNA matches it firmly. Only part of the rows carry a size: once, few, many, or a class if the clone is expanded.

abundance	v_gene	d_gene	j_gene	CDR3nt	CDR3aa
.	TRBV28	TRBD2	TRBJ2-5	TGTGCCAGCAGAGCGGGGTTATCGGAGACCCAGTACTTC	CASRAGLSETQYF
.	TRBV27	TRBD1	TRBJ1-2	TGTGCCAGCAGAGCTTCGGGACAGGGGTATGGCTACACCTTC	CASRASGQGYGYTF
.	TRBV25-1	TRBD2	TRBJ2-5	TGTGCCAGCAGTATGATAGCGGGACCGCACCAAGAGACCCAGTACTTC	CASSMIAGPHQETQYF
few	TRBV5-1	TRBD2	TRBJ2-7	TGCGCCAGCAGCCTAAGACCGGGACTAGCGGGGAACGAGCAGTACTTC	CASSLRPGLAGNEQYF
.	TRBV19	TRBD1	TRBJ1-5	TGTGCCAGTACCGAAATCGGGACAGGGGGCAATCAGCCCCAGCATTTT	CASTEIGTGGNQPQHF
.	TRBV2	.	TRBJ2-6	TGTGCCAGCAGTGAATTGTGGACAGGGGCCAACGTCCTGACTTTC	CASSELWTGANVLTF
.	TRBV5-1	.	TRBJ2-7	TGCGCCAGCAGCTTGGAGACAGTTTCCACCTACGAGCAGTACTTC	CASSLETVSTYEQYF
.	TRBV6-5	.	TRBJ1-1	TGTGCCAGCAGTTACGGGGACAAGAACACTGAAGCTTTCTTT	CASSYGDKNTEAFF
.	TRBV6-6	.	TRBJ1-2	TGTGCCAGCAGTTATGGTCCTCCCCAAGGTTATGGCTACACCTTC	CASSYGPPQGYGYTF
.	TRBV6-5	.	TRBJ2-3	TGTGCCAGCAGTTACGGGGGGGCCCCAGATACGCAGTATTTT	CASSYGGAPDTQYF
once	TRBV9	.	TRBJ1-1	TGTGCCAGCAGCCCCCGAGTGGGCAGGAAGATGAACACTGAAGCTTTCTTT	CASSPRVGRKMNTEAFF